The sequence of this TCR beta chain was determined in a study of OX40 agonist ivuxolimab in advanced cancers. Study-level results: The authors also found low normalized T-cell clonal expansion in some nonresponders. At doses 0.1 to 3.0 mg/kg, CD4+ and CD8+ clones expanded.

Worth noting for this clone: What it binds is unknown.

Exclusion applied to patients with autoimmune disease history or systemic immunosuppression. Clones were read by immunoSEQ multiplex PCR, and TCRdb kept only the in-frame ones, dropping some. This sample has more than 25,000 clones; more than 60% occur once, and the top ten carry about 31%. The TCR originated in an adult with an advanced solid tumor such as melanoma, head and neck, liver or kidney cancer. The sample here was CD4+ or CD8+ T cells sorted from blood, taken in a trial of the OX40 agonist ivuxolimab.

CDR3 coding DNA: TGTGCCAGCAGCGTATCTACCGGGACAGCCGCGACTGAAGCTTTCTTT. Its protein product is CASSVSTGTAATEAFF. The chain is built from TRBV7-9 and TRBJ1-1; 7 bases fit TRBD1. V trimming: 5 bases; J trimming: 5 bases; junction bases outside the gene matches: 14. CDR1 and CDR2 (germline): SEHNR, FQNEAQ (reference sequence). This CDR3 has 16 residues.